The T cell receptor (beta chain) described here comes from a study of OX40 agonist ivuxolimab in advanced cancers. Study-level findings and limits: Mean expanded clone counts were higher in CD8+ than CD4+ T cells. Clonal expansion was seen in CD4+ and CD8+ blood T cells by week 6 at 0.1 to 3.0 mg/kg.

This clone was counted only a few times. Antigen: not known. V gave up 5 bases and J gave up 6 bases, with 20 bases separating them. In germline, CDR1 is SNHLY, CDR2 FYNNEI. This CDR3 has 15 residues. The assay was immunoSEQ multiplex PCR, and TCRdb's table has in-frame clones only and misses some. The repertoire holds more than 60,000 clones, around 86% seen once, with 0.2% to 0.3% in the top ten. Patients who had autoimmune disease history or got systemic immunosuppression were left out. Sampled blood was obtained at baseline, cycle 4 day 1, and cycle 7 day 1. Sequencing was performed on CD4+ or CD8+ T cells sorted from blood, taken in a trial of the OX40 agonist ivuxolimab. The chain uses TRBV2 and TRBJ2-7, with D unclear. The TCR originated in an adult with an advanced solid tumor such as melanoma, head and neck, liver or kidney cancer. The CDR3 here is CASSQDRGVGPEQYF. The CDR3 nucleotides read TGTGCCAGCAGTCAGGACCGTGGGGTTGGCCCCGAGCAGTACTTC.